The next 24 T cell receptor beta chains were all read from a single sample in a study of T-cell reconstitution after alpha-beta-depleted transplantation in children. This sample's TCRbeta library carried unique molecular identifier barcodes. One entry per CDR3 protein, called by TCRdb with MiXCR from the PCR reads. Altogether around 210,000 distinct CDR3 sequences are present, about 7% being singletons, with the ten largest covering approximately 6%. This specimen consisted of PBMCs, obtained before TCRalphabeta/CD19-depleted stem cell transplant. The receptors originated from a boy aged 2 to 10 with acute lymphoblastic leukemia, due to receive a stem cell transplant.

This clonotype was counted at least ten times. This chain joins TRBV7-8 and TRBJ2-1, with D uncertain. V dropped 0 bases and J dropped 3 bases, with 12 bases sitting between them. In germline, CDR1 is SGHVS, CDR2 FQNEAQ. This CDR3 spans 16 amino acids. The CDR3 nucleotides read TGTGCCAGCAGCTTAGCGGGCTTAGACCTCTACAATGAGCAGTTCTTC. Residues: CASSLAGLDLYNEQFF.

There are many counts of this clonotype. The chain couples TRBV29-1 to TRBJ1-4; D may be TRBD1 (6 bases). Looked up from germline, CDR1 is SQVTM and CDR2 is ANQGSEA. V was pared by 0 bases and J by 3 bases, with 11 bases between. The CDR3 runs 15 residues. The chain's CDR3 is CSVEDPAGANEKLFF. DNA of the CDR3: TGCAGCGTTGAAGATCCGGCAGGGGCTAATGAAAAACTGTTTTTT.

This clonotype was observed a handful of times. The chain combines TRBV7-3 with TRBJ2-3; D remains ambiguous. CDR3 size: 16 residues. Per the germline V gene, CDR1 is SGHTA and CDR2 is FQGTGA. V was shortened by 5 bases and J by 6 bases, with 21 bases between the two germline ends. The CDR3 DNA reads as TGTGCCAGCAGCGAAACGTCAGGAGCACGGGTTGATACGCAGTATTTT. Its protein product is CASSETSGARVDTQYF.

This clonotype was seen a handful of times. The chain links TRBV27 to TRBJ2-7; D remains ambiguous. The CDR3 is made up of 16 amino acids. Trimming removed 6 bases from V and 3 bases from J, with 21 bases in between. The germline gives CDR1 MNHEY, CDR2 SMNVEV (reference sequence). CDR3 sequence (DNA): TGTGCCAGCAGCTCCAAAATCTTCTTCAGCAGCTACGAGCAGTACTTC. Amino acids: CASSSKIFFSSYEQYF.

This clonotype was picked up a small number of times. V usage is TRBV30 and J usage is TRBJ2-1, with 8 bases matching TRBD2. CDR1 and CDR2 from the germline V gene are GTSNPN and SVGIG (reference sequence). V shed 0 bases, J shed 10 bases, and the junction held 11 bases outside the gene matches. This CDR3 region has 15 residues. Here the CDR3 DNA reads TGTGCCTGGAGTGTACCTTGGGCGGGGGGACAAGAGCAGTTCTTC. This translates into CAWSVPWAGGQEQFF. The full variable domain, rest sourced from reference TRBV30 and TRBJ2-1, is SQTIHQWPATLVQPVGSPLSLECTVEGTSNPNLYWYRQAAGRGLQLLFYSVGIGQISSEVPQNLSASRPQDRQFILSSKKLLLSDSGFYLCAWSVPWAGGQEQFFGPGTRLTVL.

The chain employs TRBV7-2 and TRBJ2-3; 9 positions match TRBD2. From germline, CDR1 is SGHTA and CDR2 FQGNSA. The CDR3 loop spans 16 amino acids. The J segment lost 1 base and the V segment lost 5 bases, leaving 7 bases of the junction unmatched. CDR3 DNA sequence: TGTGCCAGCAGCCTCTTAGCGGGAGTCGGCACAGATACGCAGTATTTT. Its translation: CASSLLAGVGTDTQYF.

This clonotype was seen ten or more times. The gene calls are TRBV7-7 and TRBJ2-2; D possibly corresponds to TRBD1 (6 bases). The CDR3 runs to 14 residues. The germline CDR1 and CDR2 sequences are SSHAT and FNYEAQ (reference sequence). With 4 bases removed from V and 5 bases from J, the gap between germline ends came to 11 bases. The CDR3 spells CASSSTGRTGELFF. DNA of the CDR3: TGTGCCAGCAGCTCAACAGGGAGAACCGGGGAGCTGTTTTTT.

This clonotype has only a few counts. This chain joins TRBV7-2 and TRBJ1-3; no reliable D call. Trimming took 1 base from V and 4 from J, leaving 11 bases between them. The germline V gene encodes CDR1 SGHTA and CDR2 FQGNSA. This CDR3 has 15 amino acids. For the CDR3, the DNA is TGTGCCAGCAGCTTAGACGGGAGGTCCGGAAACACCATATATTTT. As protein: CASSLDGRSGNTIYF.

This clonotype was found many times. V is TRBV4-2 and J is TRBJ2-3; no reliable D call. The V end lost 2 bases, the J end lost 8 bases, and 5 bases lay between the germline ends. This CDR3 spans 11 amino acids. From germline, CDR1 is LGHNA and CDR2 YNFKEQ. The CDR3 sequence: CASSQLGTQYF. As DNA, the CDR3 is TGTGCCAGCAGCCAATTGGGTACGCAGTATTTT.

This clonotype has ten or more counts. The V gene is TRBV6-2 or TRBV6-3, the J gene TRBJ2-7, with 7 bases identical to TRBD1. Trimming took 3 bases from V and 2 from J; bases not matched to a gene: 10. CDR3 length: 16 amino acids. Germline CDR1 MNHEY, CDR2 SVGEGT. The CDR3, as DNA: TGTGCCAGCAGTTATGTCCGGGACAGCCCTCCCTACGAGCAGTACTTC. This codes for CASSYVRDSPPYEQYF.

This clonotype has at least ten counts. CDR3: CASSRPGEGAREQYF. The CDR3 nucleotides are TGTGCCAGCAGCAGGCCGGGGGAGGGGGCACGCGAGCAGTACTTC. The J gene is TRBJ2-7, the V gene TRBV27; D is tentatively TRBD1 or TRBD2 (7 bases each). Germline loops: CDR1 MNHEY, CDR2 SMNVEV (reference sequence). The V end lost 6 bases, the J end lost 6 bases, and 21 bases lay between the germline ends. CDR3 size: 15 residues.

There are many counts of this clonotype. This sequence joins TRBV29-1 and TRBJ2-3; the D gene is possibly TRBD2 (6 bases). This CDR3 spans 13 amino acids. Germline assignment: CDR1 SQVTM and CDR2 ANQGSEA. Trimming cost V 3 bases and J 1 base, with 8 bases left between them. CDR3 bases: TGCAGCGTTGAGCGGGGCGGCACAGATACGCAGTATTTT. Residues: CSVERGGTDTQYF.

This clonotype has more than one count but fewer than ten. V and J are TRBV20-1 and TRBJ1-5; D perhaps matches TRBD1 (5 bases). Deletions cut 4 bases from V and 5 bases from J, with 9 bases between. CDR3 length: 12 residues. The germline CDR1 and CDR2 sequences are DFQATT and SNEGSKA (reference sequence). CDR3 protein: CSATGSDQPQHF. CDR3 coding DNA: TGCAGTGCTACAGGGAGTGATCAGCCCCAGCATTTT.

This clonotype turned up a few times. The chain employs TRBV7-4 and TRBJ2-7; D is unresolved. The germline gives CDR1 SGHVT, CDR2 SQSDAQ. The CDR3 spans 18 residues. The V and J ends lost 4 bases and 2 bases respectively, with 24 bases between them. CDR3 in amino acids: CASSSSPLKGQWTYEQYF. The CDR3 DNA sequence: TGTGCCAGCAGCTCATCCCCCCTCAAGGGCCAATGGACCTACGAGCAGTACTTC.

This clonotype came up many times. The genes are TRBV20-1 and TRBJ2-1; TRBD2 might be the D (5 bases). This CDR3 has 12 amino acids. CDR1 DFQATT and CDR2 SNEGSKA come from the germline V gene (reference sequence). CDR3 in amino acids: CIITSSYNEQFF. The CDR3 DNA follows: TGCATCATCACTAGCTCCTACAATGAGCAGTTCTTC.

In its sample, this clonotype was seen a few times. The V call is TRBV27, the J call TRBJ2-6; D call uncertain. Germline CDR1 and CDR2: MNHEY and SMNVEV (reference sequence). Between the trimmed V and J ends, which lost 3 bases and 1 base, there was a span of 10 bases. The CDR3 totals 16 residues. The CDR3 DNA sequence: TGTGCCAGCAGTTTTAGTTGGTCTTCTGGGGCCAACGTCCTGACTTTC. Translating gives CASSFSWSSGANVLTF.

This clonotype came up many times. CDR3: CASSLEGQDYEQYF. The CDR3 nucleotides are TGCGCCAGCAGCTTGGAGGGACAGGACTACGAGCAGTACTTC. The rearrangement links TRBV5-1 to TRBJ2-7; TRBD1 matches 8 bases. The V and J ends lost 0 bases and 3 bases, in that order; junction bases with no gene match: 2. This CDR3 has 14 residues. Germline CDR1 reads SGHRS; CDR2 reads YFSETQ.

This clonotype was counted many times. The chain combines TRBV28 with TRBJ2-3; D not resolved. The CDR3 spans 15 residues. The V end was cut by 3 bases, the J end by 2 bases, with 12 bases between. CDR1 and CDR2 (germline): MDHEN, SYDVKM. The DNA of the CDR3 is TGTGCCAGCAGTTTGAGGACCGGAGCCACAGATACGCAGTATTTT. Translating it yields CASSLRTGATDTQYF.

The J gene is TRBJ2-1, the V gene TRBV20-1, with a possible D match to TRBD1 (5 bases). CDR3 length: 17 amino acids. V lost 0 bases to trimming and J lost 1 base, with 16 bases between them. CDR1 and CDR2 from the germline V gene are DFQATT and SNEGSKA (reference sequence). The CDR3 DNA follows: TGCAGTGCTAGAGATGTCGGCAGTAAGGGGTCCTACAATGAGCAGTTCTTC. It specifies CSARDVGSKGSYNEQFF.

In this sample, this clonotype turned up a few times. CDR3: CSARALGPNQPQHF. The CDR3 DNA sequence: TGCAGTGCTAGAGCCCTTGGACCCAATCAGCCCCAGCATTTT. The chain carries TRBV20-1 and TRBJ1-5; no definite D call. This CDR3 region has 14 residues. The germline V gene encodes CDR1 DFQATT and CDR2 SNEGSKA (reference sequence). V was shortened by 1 base and J by 3 bases, with 10 bases between the two germline ends.

This clonotype was found many times. The chain is built from TRBV7-9 and TRBJ2-5; D gene unclear. The CDR3 has 12 residues. The V and J ends lost 5 bases and 3 bases respectively, with 7 bases between them. Germline values: CDR1 SEHNR, CDR2 FQNEAQ (reference sequence). The CDR3 protein is CASSPFKETQYF. CDR3 nucleotides: TGTGCCAGCAGCCCTTTTAAAGAGACCCAGTACTTC.

At least ten counts were recorded for this clonotype. The V and J genes are TRBV12-3 or TRBV12-4 and TRBJ2-1; D is perhaps TRBD1 or TRBD2 (5 bases each). This CDR3 region has 15 residues. V was clipped by 2 bases and J by 2 bases, with 10 bases between them. CDR3 in amino acids: CASSLSGTAYNEQFF. CDR3 DNA sequence: TGTGCCAGCAGTTTATCGGGGACCGCCTACAATGAGCAGTTCTTC.

On this clonotype itself: The CDR3 end shows no conserved phenylalanine or tryptophan, and so a read error is likely. This chain connects TRBV20-1 to TRBJ2-7, with TRBD1 matching over 8 bases. V was clipped by 6 bases and J by 5 bases; unmatched bases: 3. The CDR3 contains 11 residues. Per germline, CDR1 DFQATT and CDR2 SNEGSKA (reference sequence). The CDR3: CSARTGNEQYC. The CDR3, as DNA: TGCAGTGCGAGGACAGGGAACGAGCAGTACTGC.

This clonotype has a handful of counts. The chain links TRBV5-1 to TRBJ2-3; unclear D gene. Germline loops: CDR1 SGHRS, CDR2 YFSETQ. Trimming removed 3 bases at V and 2 bases at J, with 10 bases between. The CDR3 is made up of 14 amino acids. The DNA of the CDR3 is TGCGCCAGCAGCTCAACTGGAAACACAGATACGCAGTATTTT. Protein product: CASSSTGNTDTQYF.